A selection of T cell receptor beta chains follows, all from one sample in a study of cytomegalovirus exposure and HLA in healthy donors. Sequencing used immunoSEQ multiplex PCR; TCRdb keeps in-frame clones, though not all of them. In the table there are nearly 200,000 clones, more than 75% of which are singletons. Sequencing was performed on PBMCs. The receptors shown here come from a woman aged 45 to 65 in good health and CMV-seropositive. CDR3s include the opening cysteine and the closing phenylalanine or tryptophan. For some rows the clone size is stated as once, few or many, or as a class when expanded; others skip it.

V gene: TRBV6-1
clone size: .
CDR3 protein: CASCPGAHYEQYF

V gene: TRBV18
clone size: .
CDR3 protein: CASSPGTGEFEQYF

V gene: TRBV5-1
clone size: .
CDR3 protein: CASSEGTGPNTEAFF

V gene: TRBV27
clone size: .
CDR3 protein: CASSLTGSSYNEQFF

V gene: TRBV6-1
clone size: .
CDR3 protein: CASSQGSPNTGELFF

V gene: TRBV5-6
clone size: .
CDR3 protein: CASSLGQQPHEQYF

V gene: TRBV2
clone size: .
CDR3 protein: CASSPSGKMGNQPQHF

V gene: TRBV10-2
clone size: .
CDR3 protein: CASNPGQGGQGLFF

V gene: TRBV28
clone size: few
CDR3 protein: CASSFGETGANVLTF

V gene: TRBV7-9
clone size: few
CDR3 protein: CSSSLTGTGVYEQYF

V gene: TRBV11-3
clone size: .
CDR3 protein: CASSLEGEGTEAFF

V gene: TRBV5-1
clone size: few
CDR3 protein: CASSNRLAGGGNEQFF

V gene: TRBV28
clone size: .
CDR3 protein: CATESRSRVLGYTF

V gene: TRBV10-2
clone size: once
CDR3 protein: CASSETGPNTGELFF

V gene: TRBV7-9
clone size: .
CDR3 protein: CASSPRGTGRAYTEAFF

V gene: TRBV28
clone size: .
CDR3 protein: CASSFASIGTGFQPQHF

V gene: TRBV10-3
clone size: .
CDR3 protein: CAISPGVAGNTIYF

V gene: TRBV5-1
clone size: .
CDR3 protein: CASSLLVSPVNEQFF

V gene: TRBV6-4
clone size: few
CDR3 protein: CASSASGYQFF

V gene: TRBV30
clone size: .
CDR3 protein: CAWITHKSQYF

V gene: TRBV29-1
clone size: once
CDR3 protein: CSVEFGGIDNEQFF

V gene: TRBV28
clone size: .
CDR3 protein: CASSSYPSFEVSTDEQFF

V gene: TRBV28
clone size: .
CDR3 protein: CASSFGAPANEKLFF

V gene: TRBV29-1
clone size: few
CDR3 protein: CSVGRTGVGANVLTF

V gene: TRBV7-9
clone size: .
CDR3 protein: CASGTAGAGNTIYF

V gene: TRBV7-2
clone size: .
CDR3 protein: CASRLQTGVAYEQYF

V gene: TRBV7-3
clone size: .
CDR3 protein: CASSLLLAGAGELFF

V gene: TRBV11-2
clone size: .
CDR3 protein: CASSFPPVAGRYEQYF

V gene: TRBV6-5
clone size: few
CDR3 protein: CASSQGRGTQYF

V gene: TRBV10-3
clone size: .
CDR3 protein: CAIRQQGDSLPLHF

V gene: TRBV7-2
clone size: .
CDR3 protein: CASSLEPYYEQYF

V gene: TRBV21-1
clone size: .
CDR3 protein: CASSKGQPCTEAFF

V gene: TRBV4-1
clone size: .
CDR3 protein: CASSQGAGTGSTGANVLTF

V gene: TRBV27
clone size: few
CDR3 protein: CASSLGGQGSYNSPLHF

V gene: TRBV4-1
clone size: .
CDR3 protein: CASRPTGGWGYTF

V gene: TRBV5-1
clone size: .
CDR3 protein: CASSLISTGNTEAFF

V gene: TRBV6-9
clone size: .
CDR3 protein: CASSSPGGGPYEQYF

V gene: TRBV11-2
clone size: .
CDR3 protein: CASSLGGGSNQPQHF

V gene: TRBV5-5
clone size: few
CDR3 protein: CASSWGRLAGGTDTQYF

V gene: TRBV4-1
clone size: .
CDR3 protein: CASSLRTENTEAFF

V gene: TRBV18
clone size: .
CDR3 protein: CASSPDVAGSYGELFF

V gene: TRBV6-1
clone size: .
CDR3 protein: CASSGTQGDGIQYF

V gene: TRBV7-7
clone size: .
CDR3 protein: CASSSGPSTEAFF

V gene: TRBV18
clone size: .
CDR3 protein: CASSLRDVSTGELFF

V gene: TRBV10-2
clone size: .
CDR3 protein: CASSEAGAYGYTF

V gene: TRBV2
clone size: .
CDR3 protein: CASCDNSGANGLTF

V gene: TRBV27
clone size: .
CDR3 protein: CASRSTGDGYTF

V gene: TRBV9
clone size: .
CDR3 protein: CASSVLAGATDTQYF

V gene: TRBV7-9
clone size: .
CDR3 protein: CASTTGGDYGYTF

V gene: TRBV18
clone size: once
CDR3 protein: CASSPPGQFNYEQYF

V gene: TRBV15
clone size: .
CDR3 protein: CATSTGETANSPLHF

V gene: TRBV7-6
clone size: .
CDR3 protein: CASSLHSTSGGSTQYF

V gene: TRBV5-1
clone size: .
CDR3 protein: CASSLSGINTGELFF

V gene: TRBV6-1
clone size: .
CDR3 protein: CASSPTRGNQPQHF

V gene: TRBV19
clone size: .
CDR3 protein: CASSIPRGSDTQYF

V gene: TRBV30
clone size: .
CDR3 protein: CAWAGSSNQPQHF